These 8 T cell receptor beta chains share one sample of origin, sequenced in a study of technical replicates of blood from a handful of donors. Only in-frame clones appear in the TCRdb table, and some are missing; sequencing was by immunoSEQ multiplex PCR. The data hold more than 90,000 clones, with 95% observed a single time. Material: T cells isolated from PBMCs. All receptors come from a human donor in good health.

This rearrangement joins TRBV2 to TRBJ1-1, with D unresolved. The CDR3 runs 16 residues. V was pared by 2 bases and J by 1 base, with 14 bases between. Germline CDR1 is SNHLY and CDR2 is FYNNEI. The CDR3 DNA is TGTGCCAGCAGTGAATTCGACATGGGAGAGAACACTGAAGCTTTCTTT. It yields the protein CASSEFDMGENTEAFF.

The chain uses TRBV4-2 and TRBJ2-1; 11 bases fit TRBD2. Germline loops: CDR1 LGHNA, CDR2 YNFKEQ. This CDR3 spans 17 amino acids. J lost 0 bases, V lost 3 bases, and 4 bases had no gene match. The CDR3 here is CASSQFSGRASYNEQFF. The CDR3 coding sequence is TGTGCCAGCAGCCAGTTTAGCGGGAGGGCCTCCTACAATGAGCAGTTCTTC.

The chain couples TRBV7-2 to TRBJ2-7; a weak D match, TRBD1 (6 bases). The germline V gene has CDR1 SGHTA and CDR2 FQGNSA. Trimming removed 3 bases at V and 0 bases at J, with 18 bases between. The CDR3 totals 17 residues. This CDR3 is CASSFPLYPGHSYEQYF. The CDR3 bases are TGTGCCAGCAGCTTCCCCTTGTATCCGGGACACTCCTACGAGCAGTACTTC.

The gene calls are TRBV19 and TRBJ2-7, with D perhaps matching TRBD2 (6 bases). V shed 3 bases and J shed 0 bases, with 9 bases lying between them. The CDR3 totals 14 residues. Germline CDR1 LNHDA, CDR2 SQIVND (reference sequence). The DNA of the CDR3 is TGTGCCAGTAGTATGGGGGGTTCCTCCTACGAGCAGTACTTC. Amino acids: CASSMGGSSYEQYF. Supplemented by reference TRBV19 and TRBJ2-7, the full variable domain reads DGGITQSPKYLFRKEGQNVTLSCEQNLNHDAMYWYRQDPGQGLRLIYYSQIVNDFQKGDIAEGYSVSREKKESFPLTVTSAQKNPTAFYLCASSMGGSSYEQYFGPGTRLTVT.

The DNA for the CDR3 is TGTGCCAGTAGAGATGGGGGGTACTATGGCTACACCTTC. Translated, it gives CASRDGGYYGYTF. V gene TRBV19 combines with J gene TRBJ1-2; maybe TRBD1 (5 bases). Between the trimmed V and J ends, which lost 6 bases and 3 bases, there was a span of 11 bases. The CDR3 is 13 amino acids. Germline lookup yields CDR1 LNHDA and CDR2 SQIVND (reference sequence). The full variable domain, rest sourced from reference TRBV19 and TRBJ1-2, is DGGITQSPKYLFRKEGQNVTLSCEQNLNHDAMYWYRQDPGQGLRLIYYSQIVNDFQKGDIAEGYSVSREKKESFPLTVTSAQKNPTAFYLCASRDGGYYGYTFGSGTRLTVV.

The chain employs TRBV5-1 and TRBJ2-2; TRBD2 aligns across 9 bases. The trim removed 0 bases at V and 4 bases at J, leaving 7 bases unmatched. The CDR3 sequence is 17 residues long. Per the germline V gene, CDR1 is SGHRS and CDR2 is YFSETQ. This chain's CDR3 is CASSLAGGRGGTGELFF. The CDR3 coding sequence is TGCGCCAGCAGCTTGGCTGGCGGGAGGGGCGGCACCGGGGAGCTGTTTTTT.

The gene calls are TRBV19 and TRBJ1-4, with 10 bases matching TRBD1. Per germline, CDR1 LNHDA and CDR2 SQIVND (reference sequence). The V segment lost 5 bases and the J segment 16 bases; nucleotides outside the gene matches: 4. The CDR3 totals 11 residues. CDR3 coding DNA: TGTGCCAGTAGTCGACAGGGGGCCAAGTTTTTT. This translates into CASSRQGAKFF.

V gene TRBV28 combines with J gene TRBJ2-7; 9 bases line up with TRBD1. V lost 8 bases to trimming and J lost 0 bases; unmatched junction nucleotides: 17. The CDR3 sequence is 18 residues long. From germline, CDR1 is MDHEN and CDR2 SYDVKM. The CDR3 region is CASGVYGTGRSYSYEQYF. For the CDR3, the DNA is TGTGCCAGCGGAGTCTACGGGACAGGGCGTTCATACTCCTACGAGCAGTACTTC.